Listed below are T cell receptor beta chains from one sample, sequenced in a study of blood T cell repertoires in COVID-19. Only in-frame clones appear in the TCRdb table, and some are missing; sequencing was by immunoSEQ multiplex PCR. The sample contains approximately 350,000 clones, roughly 90% of which appear only once. Sequenced sample: peripheral blood. These receptor sequences come from a woman in her twenties or thirties with COVID-19, enrolled during active disease. The conserved cysteine and the conserved F or W are not part of the CDR3 here. Each record gives: J gene, CDR3 length, V gene, CDR3 protein.

TRBJ2-1,13,TRBV24-1,ATSDLAGGGSEQF
TRBJ1-2,15,TRBV5-1,ASSLGHSLGANYGYT
TRBJ1-2,12,TRBV24-1,ATSDHRSNYGYT
TRBJ1-2,12,TRBV10-3,AISVGELNYGYT
TRBJ2-5,13,TRBV6-5,ASSYSPGNQETQY
TRBJ2-5,13,TRBV10-2,ASAVVGGPPETQY
TRBJ1-2,13,TRBV28,ASSLGGQGIYGYT
TRBJ2-1,15,TRBV5-1,ASSLPPGRGKYNEQF
TRBJ2-1,13,TRBV5-4,ASSTREMGTNEQF
TRBJ1-2,14,TRBV7-9,ASSLDLQLTNYGYT
TRBJ1-1,12,TRBV28,ASSTQGLNTEAF
TRBJ2-5,12,TRBV1,TSRVGLAVETQY
TRBJ1-5,12,TRBV24-1,ATSVRGQSQPQH
TRBJ1-5,11,TRBV3-1/TRBV3-2,ASSKAGIQPQH
TRBJ1-1,12,TRBV10-3,ATLQGALNTEAF
TRBJ1-2,12,TRBV6-5,ASSWDRFNYGYT
TRBJ2-3,14,TRBV6-6,ASGRLAGLYTDTQY
TRBJ1-3,14,TRBV5-6,ASSYEQGMAGNTIY
TRBJ1-5,13,TRBV3-1/TRBV3-2,ASSQGGYSNQPQH
TRBJ2-5,14,TRBV14,ASSSRMSSGQETQY
TRBJ2-2,17,TRBV2,ASSEALAGVGANTGELF
TRBJ2-2,14,TRBV24-1,ATSDTSGENTGELF
TRBJ2-7,14,TRBV5-1,ASSREPGQGYHEQY
TRBJ2-1,15,TRBV29-1,SVEGVSGGLFSNEQF
TRBJ1-1,13,TRBV7-2,ASSDRTGQGAEAF
TRBJ1-3,12,TRBV18,ASSPPGTGNTIY
TRBJ2-3,17,TRBV11-3,ASSLSSGSLGGHTDTQY
TRBJ2-5,11,TRBV30,AWGESGQETQY
TRBJ2-2,12,TRBV19,ASSNRARTGELF
TRBJ2-5,10,TRBV28,ASRQGSETQY
TRBJ1-2,10,TRBV3-1/TRBV3-2,ASSQDSYGYT
TRBJ2-3,13,TRBV5-1,ASSFGGVSTDTQY
TRBJ1-2,12,TRBV2,ASSDRQGVRGYT
TRBJ1-1,13,TRBV7-8,ASRSNRAPNTEAF
TRBJ2-7,13,TRBV11-2,ASSLDVWSSYEQY
TRBJ2-5,14,TRBV9,ASSVFTSGRGETQY
TRBJ2-4,13,TRBV27,ASSFGGQFKNIQY
TRBJ2-1,11,TRBV11-3,ASSLGTGNEQF
TRBJ1-2,11,TRBV9,ASSRSRSDGYT
TRBJ1-5,13,TRBV24-1,ATSATGGINQPQH
TRBJ2-7,13,TRBV10-1,ASSHIGPLGGEQY
TRBJ2-2,13,TRBV3-1/TRBV3-2,ASRLAGENTGELF